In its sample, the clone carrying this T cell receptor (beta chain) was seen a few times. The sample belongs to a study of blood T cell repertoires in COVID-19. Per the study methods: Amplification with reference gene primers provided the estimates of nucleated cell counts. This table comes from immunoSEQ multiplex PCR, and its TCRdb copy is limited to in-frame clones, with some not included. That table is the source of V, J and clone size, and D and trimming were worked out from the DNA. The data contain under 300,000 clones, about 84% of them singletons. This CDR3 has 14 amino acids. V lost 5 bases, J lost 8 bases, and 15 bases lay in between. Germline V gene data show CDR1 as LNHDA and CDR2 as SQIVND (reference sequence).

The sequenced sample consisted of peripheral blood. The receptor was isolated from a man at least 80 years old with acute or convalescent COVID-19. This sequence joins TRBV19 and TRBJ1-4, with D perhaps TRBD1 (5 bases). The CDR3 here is CASSPRTRREKLFF. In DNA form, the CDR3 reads TGTGCCAGTAGTCCAAGGACAAGGCGGGAAAAACTGTTTTTT.